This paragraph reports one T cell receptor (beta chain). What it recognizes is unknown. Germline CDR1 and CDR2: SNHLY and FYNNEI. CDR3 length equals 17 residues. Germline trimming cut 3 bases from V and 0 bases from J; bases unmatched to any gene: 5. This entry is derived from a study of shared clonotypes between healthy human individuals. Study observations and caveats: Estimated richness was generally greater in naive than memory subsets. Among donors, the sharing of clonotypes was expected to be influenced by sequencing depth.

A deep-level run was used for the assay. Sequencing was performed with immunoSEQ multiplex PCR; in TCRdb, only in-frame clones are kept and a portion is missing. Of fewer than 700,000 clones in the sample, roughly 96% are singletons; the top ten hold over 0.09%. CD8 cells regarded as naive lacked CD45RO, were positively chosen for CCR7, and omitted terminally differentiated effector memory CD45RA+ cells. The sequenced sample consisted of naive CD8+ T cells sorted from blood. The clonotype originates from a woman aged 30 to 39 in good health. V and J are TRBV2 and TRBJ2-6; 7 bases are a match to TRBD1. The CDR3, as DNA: TGTGCCAGCAGTGACAGACAGGGTCCCTCTGGGGCCAACGTCCTGACTTTC. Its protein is CASSDRQGPSGANVLTF.